This T cell receptor beta chain was recorded in a study of T cells after yellow fever vaccination. The CDR3 consists of 16 residues. Trimming stripped 0 bases from V and 4 bases from J, with 15 bases between. CDR1 is SGDLS, CDR2 YYNGEE, per germline. Notes on the study in general: Across the CD4 and CD8 compartments, a small share of clonotypes was present in both. Post-booster repertoires again held most primary-vaccination clones (approximately 96% CD4, just under 90% CD8). Weaker, the secondary response peaked sooner, at day 5 versus 15.

Template switching with 5'RACE generated the TCR cDNA and added a universal primer site and UMIs. From the 5' RACE reads, TCRdb called clonotypes with MiXCR, one entry per CDR3 protein. There are roughly 170,000 distinct CDR3 sequences in the sample; around 8.5% occur only once, and about a third lies in the top ten. With regard to this clonotype: Its antigen is still unknown.

V is TRBV9 and J is TRBJ2-3; D may be TRBD2 (7 bases). The receptor was derived from a man younger than 30 who received the YFV17D yellow fever vaccine. The sequencing here drew on CD8+ T cells sorted from PBMCs, taken 45 days after the yellow fever booster vaccination. DNA of the CDR3: TGTGCCAGCAGCGTAGAACCCGGGGGGCCGGCAGATACGCAGTATTTT. Encoded protein: CASSVEPGGPADTQYF.